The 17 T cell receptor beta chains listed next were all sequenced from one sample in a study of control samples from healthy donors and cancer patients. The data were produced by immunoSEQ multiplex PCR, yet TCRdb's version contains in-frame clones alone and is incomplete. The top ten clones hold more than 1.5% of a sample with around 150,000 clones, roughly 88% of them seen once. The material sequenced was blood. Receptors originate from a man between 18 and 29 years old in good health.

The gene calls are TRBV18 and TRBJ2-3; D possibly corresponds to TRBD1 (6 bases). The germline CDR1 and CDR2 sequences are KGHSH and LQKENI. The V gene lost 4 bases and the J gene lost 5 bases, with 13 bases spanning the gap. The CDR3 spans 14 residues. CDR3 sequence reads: CASSQGERQDTQYF. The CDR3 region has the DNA TGTGCCAGCTCACAGGGGGAGCGGCAAGATACGCAGTATTTT.

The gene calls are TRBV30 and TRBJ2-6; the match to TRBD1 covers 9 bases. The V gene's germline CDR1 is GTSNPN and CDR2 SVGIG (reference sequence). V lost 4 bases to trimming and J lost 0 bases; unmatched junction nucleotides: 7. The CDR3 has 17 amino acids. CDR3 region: CAWKLGTGNSGANVLTF. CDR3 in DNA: TGTGCCTGGAAACTAGGGACAGGGAACTCTGGGGCCAACGTCCTGACTTTC.

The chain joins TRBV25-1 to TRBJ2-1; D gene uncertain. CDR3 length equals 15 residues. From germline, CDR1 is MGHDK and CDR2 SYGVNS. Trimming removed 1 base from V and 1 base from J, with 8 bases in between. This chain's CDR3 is CASSEWRFSYNEQFF. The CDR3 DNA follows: TGTGCCAGCAGTGAATGGAGATTTTCCTACAATGAGCAGTTCTTC.

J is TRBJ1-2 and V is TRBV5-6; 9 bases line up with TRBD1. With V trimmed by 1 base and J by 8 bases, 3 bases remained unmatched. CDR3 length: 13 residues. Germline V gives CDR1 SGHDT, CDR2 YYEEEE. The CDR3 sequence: CASSLNRGLGYTF. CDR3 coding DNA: TGTGCCAGCAGCTTGAACAGGGGGCTCGGCTACACCTTC.

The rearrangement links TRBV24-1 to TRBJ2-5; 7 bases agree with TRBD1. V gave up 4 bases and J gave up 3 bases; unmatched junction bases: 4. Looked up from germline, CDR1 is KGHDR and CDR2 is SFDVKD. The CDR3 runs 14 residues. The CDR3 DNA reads TGTGCCACCAGTGACACGACAGGGAAAGAGACCCAGTACTTC. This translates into CATSDTTGKETQYF.

For the CDR3, the DNA is TGTGCCAGCAGCTTGGAGAATTCACCCCTCCACTTT. Its translation: CASSLENSPLHF. The V and J genes are TRBV5-6 and TRBJ1-6; D call uncertain. Trimming removed 0 bases from V and 7 bases from J, with 2 bases in between. The germline CDR1 and CDR2 sequences are SGHDT and YYEEEE. There are 12 residues in the CDR3.

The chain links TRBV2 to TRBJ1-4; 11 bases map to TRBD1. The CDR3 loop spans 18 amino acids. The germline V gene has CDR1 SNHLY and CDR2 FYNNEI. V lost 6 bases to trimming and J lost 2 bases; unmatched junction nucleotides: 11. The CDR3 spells CASRVGQGARSTNEKLFF. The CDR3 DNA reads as TGTGCCAGCAGGGTAGGACAGGGGGCGAGGTCGACTAATGAAAAACTGTTTTTT.

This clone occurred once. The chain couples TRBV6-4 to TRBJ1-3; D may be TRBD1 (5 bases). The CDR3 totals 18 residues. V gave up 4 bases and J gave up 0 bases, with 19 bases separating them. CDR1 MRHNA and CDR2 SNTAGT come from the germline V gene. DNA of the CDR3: TGTGCCAGCAGTGCCTCCACGGTGAGGGGCGGCTCTGGAAACACCATATATTTT. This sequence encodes CASSASTVRGGSGNTIYF.

This CDR3 reads CASSPTGGRGNYEQYF. The CDR3 nucleotides are TGTGCCAGCAGCCCCACAGGGGGTAGGGGGAACTACGAGCAGTACTTC. The chain combines TRBV28 with TRBJ2-7; TRBD1 matches at 8 bases. V was pared by 6 bases and J by 3 bases, with 13 bases of the junction left unmatched. Germline CDR1 is MDHEN and CDR2 is SYDVKM. The CDR3 covers 16 residues. Looking up the rest from reference TRBV28 and TRBJ2-7 gives the full variable domain: DVKVTQSSRYLVKRTGEKVFLECVQDMDHENMFWYRQDPGLGLRLIYFSYDVKMKEKGDIPEGYSVSREKKERFSLILESASTNQTSMYLCASSPTGGRGNYEQYFGPGTRLTVT.

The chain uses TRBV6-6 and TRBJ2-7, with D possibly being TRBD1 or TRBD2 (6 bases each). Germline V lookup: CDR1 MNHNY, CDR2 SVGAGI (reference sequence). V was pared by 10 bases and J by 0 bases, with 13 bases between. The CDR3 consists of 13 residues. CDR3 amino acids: CAIKGGSSYEQYF. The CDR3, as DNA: TGTGCCATCAAGGGGGGATCCTCCTACGAGCAGTACTTC.

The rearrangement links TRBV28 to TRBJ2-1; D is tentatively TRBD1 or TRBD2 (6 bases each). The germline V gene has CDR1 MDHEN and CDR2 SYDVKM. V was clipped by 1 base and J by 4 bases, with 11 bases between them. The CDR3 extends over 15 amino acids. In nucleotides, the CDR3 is TGTGCCAGCAGTTTATCCGGGGGCGTTTACAATGAGCAGTTCTTC. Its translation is CASSLSGGVYNEQFF.

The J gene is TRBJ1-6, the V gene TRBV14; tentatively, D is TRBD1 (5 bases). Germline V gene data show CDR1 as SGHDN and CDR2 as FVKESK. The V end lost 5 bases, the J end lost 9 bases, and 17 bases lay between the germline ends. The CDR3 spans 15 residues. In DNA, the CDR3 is TGTGCCAGCAGCTCGTACCCAGGGTCGGGTTCACCCCTCCACTTT. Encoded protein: CASSSYPGSGSPLHF.

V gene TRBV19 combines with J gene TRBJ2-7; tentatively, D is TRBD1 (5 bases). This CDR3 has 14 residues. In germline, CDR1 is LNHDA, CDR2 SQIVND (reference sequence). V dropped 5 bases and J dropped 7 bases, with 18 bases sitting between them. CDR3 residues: CASSLTGRVEEQYF. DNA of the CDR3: TGTGCCAGTAGTCTCACCGGCAGGGTTGAGGAGCAGTACTTC.

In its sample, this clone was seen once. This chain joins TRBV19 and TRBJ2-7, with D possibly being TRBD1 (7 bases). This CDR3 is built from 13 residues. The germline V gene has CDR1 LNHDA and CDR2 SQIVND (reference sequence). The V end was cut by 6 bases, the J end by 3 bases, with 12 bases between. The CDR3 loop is CASSQGGFYEQYF. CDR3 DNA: TGTGCCAGTAGCCAGGGGGGTTTCTACGAGCAGTACTTC.

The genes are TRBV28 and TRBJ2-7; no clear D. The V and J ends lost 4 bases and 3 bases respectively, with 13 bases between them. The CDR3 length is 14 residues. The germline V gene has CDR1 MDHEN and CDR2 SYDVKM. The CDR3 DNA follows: TGTGCCAGCAGTTATGCCCCCGGTAGCTACGAGCAGTACTTC. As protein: CASSYAPGSYEQYF.

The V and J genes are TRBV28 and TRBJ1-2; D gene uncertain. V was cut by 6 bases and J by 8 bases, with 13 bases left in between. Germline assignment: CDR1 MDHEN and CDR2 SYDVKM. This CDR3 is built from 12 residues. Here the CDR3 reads CASSRSLEGYTF. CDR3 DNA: TGTGCCAGCAGCCGTTCTCTTGAAGGCTACACCTTC.

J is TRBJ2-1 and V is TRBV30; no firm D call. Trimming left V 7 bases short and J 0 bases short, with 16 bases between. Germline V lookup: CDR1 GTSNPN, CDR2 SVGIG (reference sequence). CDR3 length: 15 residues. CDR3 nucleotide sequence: TGTGCCTCACTGACCCCGCCGAGCTCCTACAATGAGCAGTTCTTC. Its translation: CASLTPPSSYNEQFF.